The T cell receptor beta chain described here comes from a study of blood T cell repertoires in COVID-19. The method was immunoSEQ multiplex PCR; TCRdb's version includes in-frame clones alone and lacks a portion of them. Here the sample spans 200,000 to 250,000 clones, approximately 86% being singletons. One Seattle source followed patients from active infection through their disease course. Germline V CDR1 and CDR2: LGHDT, YNNKEL (reference sequence). V lost 1 base to trimming and J lost 7 bases, with 11 bases between them. The CDR3 totals 13 residues. Sequencing used peripheral blood. This clonotype was sampled from a woman aged 25-40 years with COVID-19, enrolled during active disease. This chain links TRBV3-1 (or the pseudogene TRBV3-2) with TRBJ2-7; tentative D call: TRBD1 (6 bases). For the CDR3, the DNA is TGTGCCAGCAGCCAAGTCCAGGGGCTAGAGCAGTACTTC. It yields the protein CASSQVQGLEQYF.